This T cell receptor beta chain came from a study of blood T cell repertoires in COVID-19. Per the germline V gene, CDR1 is MDHEN and CDR2 is SYDVKM. With 2 bases removed from V and 1 base from J, the gap between germline ends came to 9 bases. CDR3 size: 15 residues. TCRdb's table, derived via immunoSEQ multiplex PCR, lists solely in-frame clones and lacks some. The sample holds about 370,000 clones, around 87% seen once. This receptor was identified in a man between 18 and 29 years old who had recovered from COVID-19. The chain combines TRBV28 with TRBJ1-5; weak D call: TRBD1 (5 bases). The specimen sequenced was PBMCs or T cells enriched from blood (not recorded which). The CDR3 here is CASSLGGTSNQPQHF. Here the CDR3 DNA reads TGTGCCAGCAGTTTAGGGGGGACGAGCAATCAGCCCCAGCATTTT. Variable domain in full (rest from reference TRBV28 and TRBJ1-5): DVKVTQSSRYLVKRTGEKVFLECVQDMDHENMFWYRQDPGLGLRLIYFSYDVKMKEKGDIPEGYSVSREKKERFSLILESASTNQTSMYLCASSLGGTSNQPQHFGDGTRLSIL.